The next 22 T cell receptor beta chains were all read from a single sample in a study of cytomegalovirus exposure and HLA in healthy donors. PCR amplification relied on 60 Vbeta primers (plus 13 Jbeta primers). Generated by immunoSEQ multiplex PCR, the TCRdb table keeps only in-frame clones and is missing some. The repertoire includes about 84,000 clones, 78% of them detected once, and around 2.5% sits in the top ten. Sequenced material: PBMCs. These receptors all come from a male donor in good health and CMV-seropositive.

Regarding this clone: At the DNA level, this CDR3 is encoded by other sequences in the same sample as well. The chain uses TRBV30 and TRBJ1-3, with D hard to call. The CDR3 is 15 amino acids. The V gene's germline CDR1 is GTSNPN and CDR2 SVGIG (reference sequence). V was shortened by 3 bases and J by 4 bases, with 16 bases between the two germline ends. CDR3 in amino acids: CAWSVSGRQGNTIYF. CDR3 DNA: TGTGCCTGGAGCGTTTCCGGGAGACAAGGAAACACCATATATTTT.

This clone was counted once. J is TRBJ2-1 and V is TRBV5-6; possibly TRBD1 for D (7 bases). This CDR3 comprises 15 residues. V lost 4 bases and J 0 bases, leaving 11 bases between the germline ends. The germline gives CDR1 SGHDT, CDR2 YYEEEE. The CDR3, as DNA: TGTGCCAGCAGCCCGGGGGACAGCTCCTACAATGAGCAGTTCTTC. This translates into CASSPGDSSYNEQFF.

J is TRBJ1-1 and V is TRBV2, with 7 bases lining up with TRBD1. This CDR3 has 14 residues. Germline assignment: CDR1 SNHLY and CDR2 FYNNEI. The V segment lost 1 base and the J segment 8 bases; nucleotides outside the gene matches: 7. CDR3 sequence: CASSEVNRGDEAFF. DNA for the CDR3: TGTGCCAGCAGTGAAGTAAACAGGGGAGACGAAGCTTTCTTT.

This clone was observed once. The chain has TRBV5-4 and TRBJ2-1; the match to TRBD2 covers 12 bases. V gave up 1 base and J gave up 8 bases; unmatched junction bases: 4. Germline V gene data show CDR1 as SGHNT and CDR2 as YYREEE (reference sequence). The CDR3 extends over 15 amino acids. The CDR3 loop is CASSLRLAGEDEQFF. The CDR3 DNA reads as TGTGCCAGCAGCTTGAGACTAGCGGGAGAGGATGAGCAGTTCTTC.

The chain recombines TRBV28 with TRBJ1-5; 8 nucleotides agree with TRBD1. V was pared by 1 base and J by 9 bases, with 8 bases of the junction left unmatched. CDR3 length: 15 amino acids. In germline, CDR1 is MDHEN, CDR2 SYDVKM. The CDR3: CASSLFRGHIGPQHF. CDR3 DNA: TGTGCCAGCAGTTTATTCAGGGGGCATATCGGGCCCCAGCATTTT.

The genes are TRBV7-9 and TRBJ2-3; 9 nucleotides match TRBD2. The ends lost 3 bases at V and 1 base at J; junction bases unmatched: 5. Germline values: CDR1 SEHNR, CDR2 FQNEAQ (reference sequence). This CDR3 is built from 16 residues. DNA for the CDR3: TGTGCCAGCAGCTTTTATCGGACTAGCGGCACAGATACGCAGTATTTT. Protein sequence: CASSFYRTSGTDTQYF.

The chain employs TRBV5-1 and TRBJ1-4, with D possibly matching TRBD1 (5 bases). The V gene's germline CDR1 is SGHRS and CDR2 YFSETQ. The germline V and J ends were trimmed by 0 bases and 3 bases, with 6 bases remaining between them. The CDR3 runs to 14 residues. The CDR3 DNA follows: TGCGCCAGCAGCTTGGGACAGCCTAATGAAAAACTGTTTTTT. Amino acids: CASSLGQPNEKLFF.

The rearrangement uses TRBV6-1 and TRBJ1-1; 8 bases map to TRBD1. The CDR3 extends over 14 amino acids. J lost 5 bases, V lost 2 bases, and 4 bases had no gene match. CDR1 is MNHNS, CDR2 SASEGT, per germline. CDR3 bases: TGTGCCAGCAGTGAAACAGGGGGAGATACTGAAGCTTTCTTT. Amino acid sequence: CASSETGGDTEAFF.

There are many counts of this clone. The chain links TRBV6-4 to TRBJ2-1, with TRBD2 identical over 8 bases. The J segment lost 8 bases and the V segment lost 0 bases, leaving 6 bases of the junction unmatched. The CDR3 is 15 amino acids. Germline CDR1 and CDR2: MRHNA and SNTAGT. The CDR3 protein is CASSDSSGSIYEQFF. In nucleotides, the CDR3 is TGTGCCAGCAGTGACTCGAGCGGGAGCATCTATGAGCAGTTCTTC.

The chain joins TRBV4-1 to TRBJ2-1, with 7 bases fitting TRBD2. The CDR3 sequence is 18 residues long. Per germline, CDR1 MGHRA and CDR2 YSYEKL. V dropped 0 bases and J dropped 2; count of bases not matched to a gene: 10. DNA for the CDR3: TGCGCCAGCAGCCAAGATCCAGCGGGACTGGGAGCCTACAATGAGCAGTTCTTC. The encoded protein is CASSQDPAGLGAYNEQFF.

The V call is TRBV6-5, the J call TRBJ2-7; TRBD2 agrees at 13 bases. V gave up 4 bases and J gave up 2 bases; unmatched junction bases: 5. Germline CDR1 reads MNHEY; CDR2 reads SVGAGI. There are 16 residues in the CDR3. CDR3 loop: CASSLRTSGSAYEQYF. DNA of the CDR3: TGTGCCAGCAGTTTAAGGACTAGCGGGAGCGCCTACGAGCAGTACTTC.

This clone was seen a handful of times. V usage is TRBV5-6 and J usage is TRBJ2-3, with 11 bases that match TRBD2. This CDR3 spans 15 amino acids. Germline lookup yields CDR1 SGHDT and CDR2 YYEEEE. V shed 4 bases and J 4 bases; nucleotides not matched to a gene: 5. The CDR3 loop is CASSRWGLAADTQYF. The CDR3 DNA reads as TGTGCCAGCAGCCGCTGGGGACTAGCGGCAGATACGCAGTATTTT. The whole variable domain, filled in from reference TRBV5-6 and TRBJ2-3, reads DAGVTQSPTHLIKTRGQQVTLRCSPKSGHDTVSWYQQALGQGPQFIFQYYEEEERQRGNFPDRFSGHQFPNYSSELNVNALLLGDSALYLCASSRWGLAADTQYFGPGTRLTVL.

Of note for this clone: At one of its ends the junction is not consistent with the germline gene, which may arise from a read error. This chain links TRBV7-2 with TRBJ2-1; 11 bases agree with TRBD2. Germline V gene lookup returns CDR1 SGHTA and CDR2 FQGNSA. CDR3 length: 19 residues. This CDR3 reads CASSVAIRVPGLADNEQFF. In DNA form, the CDR3 reads TGTGCCAGCAGCGTAGCAATCAGGGTACCGGGACTAGCGGACAATGAGCAGTTCTTC. The full variable domain, completed using reference TRBV7-2 and TRBJ2-1, is GAGVSQSPSNKVTEKGKDVELRCDPISGHTALYWYRQSLGQGLEFLIYFQGNSAPDKSGLPSDRFSAERTGGSVSTLTIQRTQQEDSAVYLCASSVAIRVPGLADNEQFFGPGTRLTVL.

This clone was seen only a few times. The chain joins TRBV6-1 to TRBJ2-7; a weak D match, TRBD1 (5 bases). V lost 2 bases to trimming and J lost 3 bases, with 11 bases between them. This CDR3 is 14 amino acids long. CDR1 is MNHNS and CDR2 is SASEGT in the germline V gene. This CDR3 is CASSEFDSIYEQYF. In DNA, the CDR3 is TGTGCCAGCAGTGAATTTGACAGCATCTACGAGCAGTACTTC.

This clone was picked up a small number of times. J is TRBJ2-7 and V is TRBV7-9; 11 bases agree with TRBD2. J was trimmed by 1 base and V by 5 bases; bases with no gene match: 7. CDR3 length equals 16 residues. Per the germline V gene, CDR1 is SEHNR and CDR2 is FQNEAQ (reference sequence). DNA for the CDR3: TGTGCCAGCAGCCGATCTCGGACTAGCGGGTCCTACGAGCAGTACTTC. This encodes CASSRSRTSGSYEQYF. Drawing the rest from reference TRBV7-9 and TRBJ2-7, the complete variable domain is DTGVSQNPRHKITKRGQNVTFRCDPISEHNRLYWYRQTLGQGPEFLTYFQNEAQLEKSRLLSDRFSAERPKGSFSTLEIQRTEQGDSAMYLCASSRSRTSGSYEQYFGPGTRLTVT.

The chain employs TRBV9 and TRBJ2-3; no clear D. The V gene's germline CDR1 is SGDLS and CDR2 YYNGEE. V was cut by 0 bases and J by 2 bases, with 10 bases left in between. CDR3 length equals 15 residues. CDR3 amino acids: CASSVAATATDTQYF. As DNA, the CDR3 is TGTGCCAGCAGCGTAGCTGCAACTGCCACAGATACGCAGTATTTT.

The chain recombines TRBV15 with TRBJ2-3; TRBD1 is a possible D gene (6 bases). This CDR3 has 16 amino acids. Trimming removed 3 bases at V and 4 bases at J, with 17 bases between. Germline assignment: CDR1 LNHNV and CDR2 YYDKDF (reference sequence). CDR3 coding DNA: TGTGCCACCAGCAGGACACAGGGTCGTGTAGCAGATACGCAGTATTTT. Amino acids: CATSRTQGRVADTQYF.

The V gene is TRBV28, the J gene TRBJ2-7, with D maybe TRBD1 (5 bases). The germline gives CDR1 MDHEN, CDR2 SYDVKM. V was shortened by 3 bases and J by 0 bases, with 12 bases between the two germline ends. This CDR3 is built from 15 residues. The CDR3: CASSFFRGSSYEQYF. CDR3 in DNA: TGTGCCAGCAGTTTTTTTAGGGGAAGCTCCTACGAGCAGTACTTC.

This clone was recorded a few times. This chain uses TRBV6-5 with TRBJ1-1; D uncertain. V gave up 6 bases and J gave up 1 base, with 6 bases separating them. The germline CDR1 and CDR2 sequences are MNHEY and SVGAGI. The CDR3 length is 12 residues. The CDR3: CASSTPNTEAFF. The CDR3 DNA sequence: TGTGCCAGCAGCACACCGAACACTGAAGCTTTCTTT.

The V call is TRBV27, the J call TRBJ2-7; TRBD1 agrees at 10 bases. V shed 2 bases and J 4 bases; nucleotides not matched to a gene: 5. The CDR3 is made up of 15 amino acids. Germline CDR1 MNHEY, CDR2 SMNVEV (reference sequence). CDR3 residues: CASSLGGQGPYEQYF. The CDR3 nucleotides are TGTGCCAGCAGTTTAGGGGGACAGGGGCCGTACGAGCAGTACTTC.

The chain recombines TRBV19 with TRBJ2-1; D gene ambiguous. The CDR3 is 13 residues long. V was shortened by 4 bases and J by 4 bases, with 8 bases between the two germline ends. The germline V gene has CDR1 LNHDA and CDR2 SQIVND (reference sequence). This CDR3 is CASSKARYNEQFF. As DNA, the CDR3 is TGTGCCAGTAGTAAAGCCAGGTACAATGAGCAGTTCTTC.

V and J are TRBV5-6 and TRBJ2-3; D is perhaps TRBD2 (6 bases). The CDR3 sequence is 14 residues long. Germline CDR1 is SGHDT and CDR2 is YYEEEE. V lost 3 bases to trimming and J lost 4 bases, with 12 bases between them. The CDR3 DNA follows: TGTGCCAGCAGCTGGCGGGACGTAGCAGATACGCAGTATTTT. Translated: CASSWRDVADTQYF.